What follows are 8 T cell receptor beta chains derived from one specimen sequenced in a study of Graves' ophthalmopathy and Graves' hyperthyroidism. The authors amplified TCR beta CDR3 regions from RNA transcripts. HTBI-primed first-round RT-PCR preceded second-round multiplex PCR. TCRdb reanalysed the multiplex PCR reads using MiXCR and keeps one entry per CDR3 protein. The table has 1 million to 1.3 million distinct CDR3 sequences, less than 45% seen once. Sequencing used peripheral blood or thyroid tissue (not recorded which). These TCRs come from an adult man with Graves' hyperthyroidism.

The genes are TRBV9 and TRBJ2-5, with 11 bases matching TRBD2. Per the germline V gene, CDR1 is SGDLS and CDR2 is YYNGEE. Unmatched junction bases numbered 5, after V lost 0 bases and J lost 1 base. The CDR3 spans 17 residues. CDR3 DNA: TGTGCCAGCAGCGTAGCGGGACTAGCGGCTATCCAAGAGACCCAGTACTTC. Protein: CASSVAGLAAIQETQYF.

This clonotype was counted at least ten times. The chain employs TRBV4-1 and TRBJ1-1; D perhaps matches TRBD1 (5 bases). The CDR3 has 13 residues. The V gene's germline CDR1 is MGHRA and CDR2 YSYEKL. The V gene lost 10 bases and the J gene lost 5 bases, with 17 bases spanning the gap. The CDR3 region is CATRAVGRTEAFF. The CDR3 DNA sequence: TGCGCCACCAGGGCCGTCGGGAGGACTGAAGCTTTCTTT.

Regarding this clonotype: With a much larger clone just one base away, this may be a read error. This rearrangement joins TRBV7-2 to TRBJ2-7; D not certain. Germline V gene sequence: CDR1 SGHTA, CDR2 FQGNSA. This CDR3 has 15 residues. The CDR3 bases are TGTGCCAGCAGCACCGGAAGTATGGGAACCTACGGGCAGTACTTC. This codes for CASSTGSMGTYGQYF.

The J gene is TRBJ2-2, the V gene TRBV2, with a tentative D call TRBD1 (5 bases). The V end lost 11 bases, the J end lost 2 bases, and 15 bases lay between the germline ends. Per the germline V gene, CDR1 is SNHLY and CDR2 is FYNNEI. There are 14 residues in the CDR3. The CDR3: CASAPGPNTGELFF. The CDR3 nucleotides are TGTGCCTCCGCTCCAGGGCCTAACACCGGGGAGCTGTTTTTT. The full variable domain, its missing parts supplied by reference TRBV2 and TRBJ2-2, is EPEVTQTPSHQVTQMGQEVILRCVPISNHLYFYWYRQILGQKVEFLVSFYNNEISEKSEIFDDQFSVERPDGSNFTLKIRSTKLEDSAMYFCASAPGPNTGELFFGEGSRLTVL.

This clonotype was seen many times. The chain links TRBV12-3 or TRBV12-4 to TRBJ1-4; D is unclear. The CDR3 runs 13 residues. The V end lost 6 bases, the J end lost 8 bases, and 13 bases lay between the germline ends. The CDR3 sequence is CASSPRFGEKLFF. CDR3 nucleotide sequence: TGTGCCAGCAGCCCAAGGTTTGGAGAAAAACTGTTTTTT.

This rearrangement joins TRBV15 to TRBJ1-6; weak D call: TRBD1 (6 bases). This CDR3 has 13 amino acids. The germline gives CDR1 LNHNV, CDR2 YYDKDF (reference sequence). The germline V and J ends were trimmed by 5 bases and 19 bases, with 21 bases remaining between them. The DNA of the CDR3 is TGTGCCACCAGCGGATCCCCGGGGGCCCAAGAGCACTTT. Its translation is CATSGSPGAQEHF.

Comments on this clonotype: Its ends do not fully match the called genes, so a read error is possible. This chain connects TRBV10-2 to TRBJ2-7; 9 bases agree with TRBD1. CDR1 and CDR2 (germline): WSHSY, SAAADI. The CDR3 contains 14 residues. For the CDR3, the DNA is TGCGCCAGGTCGGAGGGGACAGGGAATGGCGGGGTGGACTTC. Its protein is CARSEGTGNGGVDF.

At least ten counts were recorded for this clonotype. This sequence joins TRBV11-2 and TRBJ2-7; 10 nucleotides align to TRBD1. The CDR3 loop spans 15 amino acids. V gave up 5 bases and J gave up 4 bases; unmatched junction bases: 8. Looked up from germline, CDR1 is SGHAT and CDR2 is FQNNGV. This CDR3 reads CASSTNRDRGYEQYF. CDR3 DNA sequence: TGTGCCAGCAGCACGAACCGGGACAGGGGATACGAGCAGTACTTC.